In this sample, the clone carrying this TCR beta chain turned up many times. As yet, its antigen is unknown. Germline loops: CDR1 MNHEY, CDR2 SVGAGI. This CDR3 contains 18 residues. Deletions cut 4 bases from V and 0 bases from J, with 16 bases between. Time point noted: newly diagnosed GD, antithyroid drugs for less than 3 months. TCR sequences were obtained from RNA taken from PBMCs. The sample belongs to a study of regulatory T cells in long-lasting Graves disease. At the level of the study: Under 3 months of antithyroid drugs had been taken by newly diagnosed Graves' patients.

Study results and caveats: Graves' patients with persistent disease showed TCR diversity lower than patients newly diagnosed.

Construction of the TCR beta libraries employed iRepertoire HTBI primers in conjunction with Arm-PCR of CDR3 regions. From the multiplex PCR reads, TCRdb called clonotypes with MiXCR, one entry per CDR3 protein. The sample gives some 220,000 distinct CDR3 sequences, approximately 19% of which show up once; approximately 12% is in the top ten. The same data also went into a second study, on T cells in Graves' hyperthyroidism and ophthalmopathy. As that report states: During a first-round RT-PCR of the TCR CDR3, the HTBI primer set was used.

This chain joins TRBV6-5 and TRBJ2-6; D possibly matches TRBD1 or TRBD2 (5 bases each). The clonotype originates from a woman in her twenties or thirties with Graves disease. Source: peripheral blood mononuclear cells (PBMCs), taken at new diagnosis, from a patient treated with antithyroid drugs. The CDR3, as DNA: TGTGCCAGCAGTTTGAGGGACCCGGATAGCTCTGGGGCCAACGTCCTGACTTTC. This translates into CASSLRDPDSSGANVLTF.